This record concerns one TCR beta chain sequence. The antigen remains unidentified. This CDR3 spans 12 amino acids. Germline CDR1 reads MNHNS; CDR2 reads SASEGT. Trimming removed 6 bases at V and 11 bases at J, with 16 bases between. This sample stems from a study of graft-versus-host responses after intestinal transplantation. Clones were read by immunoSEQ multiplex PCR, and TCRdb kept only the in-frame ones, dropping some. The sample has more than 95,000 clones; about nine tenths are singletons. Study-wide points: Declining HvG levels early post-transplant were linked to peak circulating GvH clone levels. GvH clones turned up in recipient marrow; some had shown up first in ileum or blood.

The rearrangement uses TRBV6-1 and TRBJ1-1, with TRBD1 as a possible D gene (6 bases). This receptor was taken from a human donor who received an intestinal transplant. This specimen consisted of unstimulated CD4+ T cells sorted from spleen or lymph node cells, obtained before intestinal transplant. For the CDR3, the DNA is TGTGCCAGCAGATATGACAGGAGTTCGGCTTTCTTT. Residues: CASRYDRSSAFF.